Presented here are 21 T cell receptor beta chains from one specimen sequenced in a study of human T cells and chemical hapten exposure. Time point defined: pre-sensitization, week 0. As for treatment: therapeutic diphenylcyclopropenone sensitization with weekly scalp DPC. A single record per CDR3 protein comes from TCRdb applying MiXCR to the RACE reads. The repertoire holds 350,000 to 450,000 distinct CDR3 sequences, with about 5.1% as singletons. The material was whole blood, obtained in connection with sensitization to the hapten diphenylcyclopropenone (DPC). These receptor sequences come from a woman aged 45-60 years with alopecia areata. Some clones in this sample may be carry-over from other donors' samples.

This clonotype has ten or more counts. This chain joins TRBV7-2 and TRBJ1-2; tentative D call: TRBD1 (6 bases). Germline CDR1 SGHTA, CDR2 FQGNSA. V shed 5 bases and J shed 10 bases, with 11 bases lying between them. The CDR3 sequence is 11 residues long. In nucleotides, the CDR3 is TGTGCCAGCAGCCCGGACAGAACCTACACCTTC. Its translation: CASSPDRTYTF.

Many counts were recorded for this clonotype. The rearrangement joins TRBV20-1 to TRBJ1-1; D unresolved. Trimming removed 3 bases at V and 2 bases at J, with 13 bases between. The CDR3 is made up of 14 amino acids. Germline V gives CDR1 DFQATT, CDR2 SNEGSKA (reference sequence). CDR3 sequence (DNA): TGCAGTGCTAGGTCGCAGACGTTTAACACTGAAGCTTTCTTT. Its translation: CSARSQTFNTEAFF.

This sequence joins TRBV15 and TRBJ2-3, with D possibly being TRBD1 (6 bases). The CDR3 extends over 13 amino acids. The V end was cut by 1 base, the J end by 8 bases, with 10 bases between. The V gene's germline CDR1 is LNHNV and CDR2 YYDKDF (reference sequence). CDR3 region: CATSRATGSTQYF. CDR3 in DNA: TGTGCCACCAGCAGAGCGACAGGTTCTACGCAGTATTTT.

This clonotype was seen repeatedly, ten times or more. The chain employs TRBV20-1 and TRBJ2-3; 8 nucleotides match TRBD2. After removal of 6 bases from V and 5 bases from J, the junction contained 10 bases not matched to a gene. The CDR3 has 14 amino acids. Germline V gene sequence: CDR1 DFQATT, CDR2 SNEGSKA (reference sequence). The CDR3: CSAVSGSVGDTQYF. The CDR3 nucleotides read TGCAGTGCCGTCAGCGGGAGCGTCGGAGATACGCAGTATTTT.

This chain uses TRBV5-5 with TRBJ1-2; D possibly corresponds to TRBD1 (6 bases). Looked up from germline, CDR1 is SGHKS and CDR2 is YYEKEE (reference sequence). The CDR3 totals 15 residues. The ends were cut back, 2 bases at V and 4 bases at J, with 15 bases in the middle. CDR3 protein: CASSLTEDSTYGYTF. The CDR3 bases are TGTGCCAGCAGCTTAACGGAGGACAGCACCTATGGCTACACCTTC. Complete variable domain (other parts from reference TRBV5-5 and TRBJ1-2): DAGVTQSPTHLIKTRGQQVTLRCSPISGHKSVSWYQQVLGQGPQFIFQYYEKEERGRGNFPDRFSARQFPNYSSELNVNALLLGDSALYLCASSLTEDSTYGYTFGSGTRLTVV.

This clonotype has at least ten counts. This chain links TRBV18 with TRBJ2-3, with D possibly being TRBD2 (6 bases). V was trimmed by 3 bases and J by 8 bases, leaving 6 bases between them. The germline gives CDR1 KGHSH, CDR2 LQKENI. This CDR3 is 11 amino acids long. The CDR3: CASSPGGTQYF. The CDR3 DNA follows: TGTGCCAGCTCACCGGGAGGTACGCAGTATTTT.

This clonotype was counted at least ten times. The rearrangement links TRBV29-1 to TRBJ1-2; 8 nucleotides agree with TRBD1. Germline-derived CDR1 and CDR2 are SQVTM and ANQGSEA. V gave up 7 bases and J gave up 4 bases; unmatched junction bases: 8. The CDR3 totals 13 residues. The chain's CDR3 is CSASGGPLYGYTF. The CDR3 bases are TGCAGCGCCTCAGGGGGCCCACTCTATGGCTACACCTTC. Complete variable domain (other parts from reference TRBV29-1 and TRBJ1-2): SAVISQKPSRDICQRGTSLTIQCQVDSQVTMMFWYRQQPGQSLTLIATANQGSEATYESGFVIDKFPISRPNLTFSTLTVSNMSPEDSSIYLCSASGGPLYGYTFGSGTRLTVV.

This clonotype appeared a few times. The gene calls are TRBV3-1 and TRBJ2-7; the D call may be TRBD1 or TRBD2 (5 bases each). This CDR3 region has 12 residues. The V and J ends lost 0 bases and 7 bases respectively, with 7 bases between them. Germline V lookup: CDR1 LGHDT, CDR2 YNNKEL (reference sequence). The CDR3 reads CASSQDWGEQYF. CDR3 DNA sequence: TGTGCCAGCAGCCAAGATTGGGGGGAGCAGTACTTC.

This clonotype was detected many times. This chain connects TRBV28 to TRBJ2-3, with 9 bases identical to TRBD1. Germline trimming cut 6 bases from V and 5 bases from J; bases unmatched to any gene: 3. The CDR3 is 13 residues long. Germline lookup yields CDR1 MDHEN and CDR2 SYDVKM. The CDR3 sequence: CASRSTGGDTQYF. The CDR3 nucleotides are TGTGCCAGCAGGTCGACAGGGGGAGATACGCAGTATTTT.

The table lists this clonotype with many counts. This sequence joins TRBV28 and TRBJ1-1, with no clear D. Germline-derived CDR1 and CDR2 are MDHEN and SYDVKM. The CDR3 extends over 14 amino acids. Trimming took 2 bases from V and 4 from J, leaving 11 bases between them. The CDR3 DNA follows: TGTGCCAGCAGTTTAGTGGGCGAGAGCACTGAAGCTTTCTTT. Translating it yields CASSLVGESTEAFF.

The chain has TRBV28 and TRBJ2-2, with 8 bases that match TRBD2. The CDR3 is made up of 14 amino acids. V gave up 7 bases and J gave up 2 bases; unmatched junction bases: 3. Germline V gives CDR1 MDHEN, CDR2 SYDVKM. The CDR3 here is CASTVAGNTGELFF. In DNA, the CDR3 is TGTGCCAGCACCGTAGCGGGAAACACCGGGGAGCTGTTTTTT.

V gene TRBV20-1 combines with J gene TRBJ1-1, with 7 nucleotides matching TRBD1. J was trimmed by 1 base and V by 5 bases; bases with no gene match: 7. From germline, CDR1 is DFQATT and CDR2 SNEGSKA (reference sequence). The CDR3 is 14 amino acids. The CDR3 bases are TGCAGTGCTCGACGACAGGGTCGGAACACTGAAGCTTTCTTT. It specifies CSARRQGRNTEAFF.

This clonotype turned up a few times. The chain recombines TRBV9 with TRBJ2-1, with D possibly being TRBD1 or TRBD2 (6 bases each). V shed 4 bases and J shed 3 bases, with 17 bases lying between them. This CDR3 has 16 amino acids. Per germline, CDR1 SGDLS and CDR2 YYNGEE. CDR3 bases: TGTGCCAGCAGCCGAGGGGGGACTCCACACTACAATGAGCAGTTCTTC. This gives the protein CASSRGGTPHYNEQFF.

In this sample, this clonotype turned up many times. This chain connects TRBV29-1 to TRBJ2-3; the D is unclear. Germline V CDR1 and CDR2: SQVTM, ANQGSEA. The ends were cut back, 6 bases at V and 14 bases at J, with 24 bases in the middle. CDR3 length equals 13 residues. The CDR3 sequence is CSVSLKVSGQVYF. The CDR3 DNA follows: TGCAGCGTCTCCTTGAAGGTCTCCGGCCAGGTGTATTTT.

This clonotype was picked up many times. The chain has TRBV6-2 or TRBV6-3 and TRBJ2-7; 9 nucleotides agree with TRBD2. V trimming: 7 bases; J trimming: 5 bases; junction bases outside the gene matches: 3. The CDR3 runs to 12 residues. Germline CDR1 is MNHEY and CDR2 is SVGEGT. CDR3 DNA: TGTGCCAGCACGAGCGGGAGGAACGAGCAGTACTTC. Its protein is CASTSGRNEQYF.

This clonotype was seen more than once but under ten times. This rearrangement joins TRBV6-5 to TRBJ2-7; tentatively, D is TRBD2 (6 bases). The CDR3 sequence is 14 residues long. Germline-derived CDR1 and CDR2 are MNHEY and SVGAGI. The V end lost 2 bases, the J end lost 4 bases, and 12 bases lay between the germline ends. CDR3 sequence: CASSYGGIGYEQYF. In DNA form, the CDR3 reads TGTGCCAGCAGTTACGGGGGGATCGGGTACGAGCAGTACTTC.

The J gene is TRBJ2-5, the V gene TRBV25-1; D is undetermined. Germline V lookup: CDR1 MGHDK, CDR2 SYGVNS. The V end was cut by 5 bases, the J end by 4 bases, with 11 bases between. The CDR3 is made up of 13 amino acids. Here the CDR3 reads CASSTEMGETQYF. CDR3 DNA sequence: TGTGCCAGCAGTACTGAGATGGGAGAGACCCAGTACTTC.

This clonotype was found a few times. V is TRBV11-2 and J is TRBJ1-3; 9 nucleotides match TRBD1. V lost 4 bases to trimming and J lost 4 bases; unmatched junction nucleotides: 11. CDR3 length: 17 residues. The V gene's germline CDR1 is SGHAT and CDR2 FQNNGV. The chain's CDR3 is CASSSLQGTGTGNTIYF. The CDR3 coding sequence is TGTGCCAGCAGCTCACTACAGGGGACAGGGACCGGAAACACCATATATTTT.

The chain is built from TRBV30 and TRBJ2-2; D is possibly TRBD2 (5 bases). The V and J ends lost 3 bases and 6 bases respectively, with 14 bases between them. Germline CDR1 and CDR2: GTSNPN and SVGIG (reference sequence). This CDR3 contains 14 residues. The CDR3 is CAWRAARAPGELFF. The CDR3 DNA reads TGTGCCTGGAGAGCGGCCAGAGCGCCCGGGGAGCTGTTTTTT.

This clonotype was recorded many times. This chain joins TRBV6-6 and TRBJ2-1; 9 bases line up with TRBD1. This CDR3 region has 15 residues. Germline values: CDR1 MNHNY, CDR2 SVGAGI (reference sequence). Trimming removed 2 bases from V and 8 bases from J; junction bases left unmatched: 7. The CDR3 sequence is CASSYPGQGMDEQFF. The CDR3 DNA sequence: TGTGCCAGCAGTTACCCCGGACAGGGGATGGATGAGCAGTTCTTC.

This clonotype was detected only a few times. The chain is built from TRBV11-2 and TRBJ2-3; perhaps TRBD2 as D (7 bases). CDR3 length equals 12 residues. CDR1 and CDR2 (germline): SGHAT, FQNNGV. With 7 bases removed from V and 5 bases from J, the gap between germline ends came to 10 bases. Here the CDR3 reads CASTRGGDTQYF. CDR3 nucleotides: TGTGCCAGCACTAGGGGGGGAGATACGCAGTATTTT.